One T cell receptor (beta chain) is described in this entry. Antigen unknown. This PCR relied on a set of 60 Vbeta primers and 13 Jbeta primers. Clones were read by immunoSEQ multiplex PCR, and TCRdb kept only the in-frame ones, dropping some. The table lists under 200,000 clones, 75% to 90% of them singletons. Unrecorded immune exposures were likely, despite nominal health at sampling. These data belong to a study of cytomegalovirus exposure and HLA in healthy donors. The germline CDR1 and CDR2 sequences are SNHLY and FYNNEI. The CDR3 covers 13 residues. The ends were cut back, 6 bases at V and 8 bases at J, with 11 bases in the middle. Study-wide points: Most subjects had HLA-A and HLA-B alleles reportedly predicted accurately by TCR beta sequences.

The sequence was obtained from a woman younger than 35 in good health and CMV-seronegative. The V gene is TRBV2, the J gene TRBJ1-6; no firm D call. Material for sequencing was PBMCs. The CDR3 DNA sequence: TGTGCCAGCAGCACGCGGTGGGATTCACCCCTCCACTTT. It translates to CASSTRWDSPLHF. Full variable domain (rest looked up from reference TRBV2 and TRBJ1-6): EPEVTQTPSHQVTQMGQEVILRCVPISNHLYFYWYRQILGQKVEFLVSFYNNEISEKSEIFDDQFSVERPDGSNFTLKIRSTKLEDSAMYFCASSTRWDSPLHFGNGTRLTVT.